The 24 T cell receptor beta chains given below trace back to one sample, sequenced in a study of neurological immune-mediated disorders. One entry per CDR3 protein results from TCRdb running MiXCR on the 5' RACE reads. Of around 90,000 distinct CDR3 sequences listed, about 13% are singletons. As for time point: longitudinal time-point 2. Sequencing was done on a sample of PBMCs. These receptors all stem from a female donor with HTLV-1-associated myelopathy (HAM/TSP).

This clonotype was detected many times. The gene calls are TRBV5-1 and TRBJ2-3; D is perhaps TRBD1 (5 bases). Germline V gives CDR1 SGHRS, CDR2 YFSETQ. V was shortened by 0 bases and J by 2 bases, with 16 bases between the two germline ends. There are 17 residues in the CDR3. This chain's CDR3 is CASSLGVGDGYTDTQYF. The CDR3 DNA is TGCGCCAGCAGCTTGGGTGTAGGGGATGGCTACACAGATACGCAGTATTTT.

This clonotype occurred many times. For the CDR3, the DNA is TGCGCCAGCAGCCACGATCTTCTTTCACCCCTCCACTTT. Residues: CASSHDLLSPLHF. J is TRBJ1-6 and V is TRBV4-1; D is ambiguous. This CDR3 contains 13 residues. The V end was cut by 3 bases, the J end by 9 bases, with 9 bases between. From germline, CDR1 is MGHRA and CDR2 YSYEKL.

This clonotype was detected many times. J is TRBJ2-1 and V is TRBV7-9; D not certain. V was clipped by 7 bases and J by 8 bases, with 15 bases between them. Germline assignment: CDR1 SEHNR and CDR2 FQNEAQ (reference sequence). The CDR3 extends over 13 amino acids. The CDR3 sequence: CASIEDRGHEQFF. CDR3 sequence (DNA): TGTGCCAGCATCGAGGATAGAGGCCATGAGCAGTTCTTC.

This clonotype came up many times. The chain combines TRBV7-9 with TRBJ2-7; TRBD1 aligns across 7 bases. The CDR3 totals 17 residues. Germline CDR1 reads SEHNR; CDR2 reads FQNEAQ (reference sequence). V lost 5 bases and J lost 2; bases outside the gene matches: 15. The CDR3 DNA follows: TGTGCCAGCAGCGATGCCACAGGACAGGACCCAGCCTACGAGCAGTACTTC. This translates into CASSDATGQDPAYEQYF.

This clonotype occurred many times. This chain uses TRBV7-2 with TRBJ1-1; D is unclear. The CDR3 extends over 16 amino acids. Germline CDR1 SGHTA, CDR2 FQGNSA. The V and J ends lost 5 bases and 0 bases respectively, with 16 bases between them. DNA of the CDR3: TGTGCCAGCAGCAAAGGACGGTTGTTAATGAACACTGAAGCTTTCTTT. It is translated as CASSKGRLLMNTEAFF. Together with reference TRBV7-2 and TRBJ1-1, the CDR3 gives the full variable domain: GAGVSQSPSNKVTEKGKDVELRCDPISGHTALYWYRQSLGQGLEFLIYFQGNSAPDKSGLPSDRFSAERTGGSVSTLTIQRTQQEDSAVYLCASSKGRLLMNTEAFFGQGTRLTVV.

This clonotype was seen at least ten times. This chain links TRBV7-9 with TRBJ2-3; D perhaps matches TRBD1 (5 bases). The CDR3 spans 15 residues. CDR1 is SEHNR, CDR2 FQNEAQ, per germline (reference sequence). Trimming removed 0 bases from V and 0 bases from J, with 7 bases in between. CDR3 loop: CASSLATASTDTQYF. CDR3 DNA sequence: TGTGCCAGCAGCTTAGCGACAGCTAGCACAGATACGCAGTATTTT.

This clonotype was picked up many times. The chain joins TRBV15 to TRBJ1-2; D uncertain. This CDR3 contains 15 residues. Trimming shortened V by 0 bases and J by 1 base, and 9 bases separated the two germline ends. Germline CDR1 reads LNHNV; CDR2 reads YYDKDF (reference sequence). The CDR3 bases are TGTGCCACCAGCAGAGATCCCAGTAATAACTATGGCTACACCTTC. Protein product: CATSRDPSNNYGYTF.

The V call is TRBV5-1, the J call TRBJ2-1, with 7 bases that match TRBD2. Germline lookup yields CDR1 SGHRS and CDR2 YFSETQ. The CDR3 totals 14 residues. V lost 2 bases and J lost 6; bases outside the gene matches: 5. Written as DNA, the CDR3 is TGCGCCAGCAGCTTCCATCGGGGGGTCAATGAGCAGTTCTTC. Its protein product is CASSFHRGVNEQFF.

This clonotype was counted many times. This sequence joins TRBV4-1 and TRBJ2-3; D perhaps matches TRBD2 (5 bases). The germline V gene encodes CDR1 MGHRA and CDR2 YSYEKL. This CDR3 spans 15 amino acids. The V gene lost 1 base and the J gene lost 2 bases, with 10 bases spanning the gap. In DNA form, the CDR3 reads TGCGCCAGCAGCCAAGTCGGGGTCCTCACAGATACGCAGTATTTT. Encoded protein: CASSQVGVLTDTQYF.

This clonotype came up many times. The genes are TRBV6-2 or TRBV6-3 and TRBJ2-7; TRBD1 aligns across 9 bases. Germline V CDR1 and CDR2: MNHEY, SVGEGT. V lost 7 bases to trimming and J lost 2 bases; unmatched junction nucleotides: 9. The CDR3 runs to 15 residues. The CDR3 loop reads CASNKPGQGPYEQYF. CDR3 nucleotide sequence: TGTGCCAGCAATAAACCGGGACAGGGACCCTACGAGCAGTACTTC.

This clonotype was seen repeatedly, ten times or more. The chain recombines TRBV11-2 with TRBJ2-5, with TRBD1 as a possible D gene (6 bases). V lost 5 bases, J lost 2 bases, and 12 bases lay in between. This CDR3 is built from 14 residues. Per germline, CDR1 SGHAT and CDR2 FQNNGV. The DNA of the CDR3 is TGTGCCAGCAGCCAACAGGGAGAGCAAGAGACCCAGTACTTC. It is translated as CASSQQGEQETQYF.

Concerning this clonotype: A much more abundant neighbour one base away suggests this may be a read error. The chain carries TRBV5-6 and TRBJ1-5; D is possibly TRBD1 (6 bases). This CDR3 has 15 residues. Per the germline V gene, CDR1 is SGHDT and CDR2 is YYEEEE. CDR3 loop: CVSNTGGGLNQPQHF. The CDR3, as DNA: TGTGTCAGCAACACCGGAGGGGGGCTCAATCAGCCCCAGCATTTT.

This clonotype was observed at least ten times. In DNA form, the CDR3 reads TGCGCCAGCAGCTTGAGCACCGACACCGGGGAGCTGTTTTTT. This sequence encodes CASSLSTDTGELFF. The chain employs TRBV5-1 and TRBJ2-2; D is uncertain. The V end lost 1 base, the J end lost 3 bases, and 7 bases lay between the germline ends. This CDR3 region has 14 residues. Per germline, CDR1 SGHRS and CDR2 YFSETQ.

As concerns this clonotype: A much larger clone lies one base from this, so it may be a read error. The chain uses TRBV12-3 or TRBV12-4 and TRBJ2-3; D is possibly TRBD1 (5 bases). The CDR3 is made up of 16 amino acids. V lost 6 bases and J lost 1, with 17 bases in between. The CDR3 reads CASSPGGRVRTDTQYF. The CDR3, as DNA: TGTGCCAGCAGCCCAGGCGGCAGGGTGCGCACAGATACGCAGTATTTT.

The sample holds many counts of this clonotype. The rearrangement links TRBV5-8 to TRBJ2-5; 7 bases map to TRBD1. Germline V gene lookup returns CDR1 SGHTS and CDR2 YDEGEE. This CDR3 is 15 amino acids long. V gave up 1 base and J gave up 4 bases; unmatched junction bases: 7. The CDR3: CASSLFRAGGETQYF. As DNA, the CDR3 is TGTGCCAGCAGCTTGTTTAGAGCAGGGGGAGAGACCCAGTACTTC.

A few counts support this clonotype. The chain has TRBV5-8 and TRBJ2-2; 11 nucleotides match TRBD1. Germline V gives CDR1 SGHTS, CDR2 YDEGEE. The CDR3 length is 17 residues. Trimming cost V 3 bases and J 6 bases; bases outside gene matches: 10. The CDR3 reads CASSSEGTGGVSGELFF. CDR3 nucleotides: TGTGCCAGCAGCTCGGAGGGGACAGGGGGTGTATCCGGGGAGCTGTTTTTT. Filled out from reference TRBV5-8 and TRBJ2-2, the complete variable domain reads EAGVTQSPTHLIKTRGQQATLRCSPISGHTSVYWYQQALGLGLQFLLWYDEGEERNRGNFPPRFSGRQFPNYSSELNVNALELEDSALYLCASSSEGTGGVSGELFFGEGSRLTVL.

This clonotype was counted many times. The chain recombines TRBV5-1 with TRBJ1-1; 10 bases align to TRBD1. The V segment lost 4 bases and the J segment 0 bases; nucleotides outside the gene matches: 6. The CDR3 has 16 amino acids. Germline CDR1 and CDR2: SGHRS and YFSETQ. The CDR3 bases are TGCGCCAGCAGCGTGGGACAGGGGTATTTGAACACTGAAGCTTTCTTT. This codes for CASSVGQGYLNTEAFF.

This clonotype was seen many times. The chain joins TRBV6-5 to TRBJ2-3, with a tentative D call TRBD2 (6 bases). Trimming cost V 5 bases and J 3 bases, with 15 bases left between them. CDR1 is MNHEY, CDR2 SVGAGI, per germline. This CDR3 comprises 15 residues. CDR3 region: CASSGGVAATDTQYF. The CDR3 DNA reads as TGTGCCAGCAGTGGTGGGGTAGCGGCTACAGATACGCAGTATTTT.

This clonotype showed up many times. The rearrangement uses TRBV5-1 and TRBJ2-7; D is unresolved. Trimming removed 3 bases from V and 5 bases from J, with 9 bases in between. Per the germline V gene, CDR1 is SGHRS and CDR2 is YFSETQ. CDR3 length: 12 residues. The CDR3 DNA reads as TGCGCCAGCAGCTGGGGTGGGGACGAGCAGTACTTC. Translation gives CASSWGGDEQYF.

This clonotype was detected ten times or more. The chain couples TRBV7-9 to TRBJ2-5; TRBD1 aligns across 7 bases. CDR3 length: 13 amino acids. V lost 5 bases and J lost 4; bases outside the gene matches: 4. Germline CDR1 is SEHNR and CDR2 is FQNEAQ (reference sequence). The chain's CDR3 is CASSQDRRETQYF. In nucleotides, the CDR3 is TGTGCCAGCAGCCAGGACAGGAGAGAGACCCAGTACTTC.

This clonotype was found many times. The chain joins TRBV27 to TRBJ2-2, with D uncertain. CDR1 MNHEY and CDR2 SMNVEV come from the germline V gene (reference sequence). Deletions cut 6 bases from V and 5 bases from J, with 13 bases between. The length of the CDR3 is 14 residues. The CDR3 region is CASRSGRTTGELFF. The CDR3 DNA follows: TGTGCCAGCAGATCTGGACGGACGACCGGGGAGCTGTTTTTT.

This clonotype was found many times. This rearrangement joins TRBV10-3 to TRBJ1-6; 8 nucleotides align to TRBD1. The CDR3 is 15 amino acids. The germline V gene has CDR1 ENHRY and CDR2 SYGVKD. V trimming: 4 bases; J trimming: 9 bases; junction bases outside the gene matches: 8. The CDR3 region has the DNA TGTGCCATCAGTGGGCAGGGGGCAGGATCTTCACCCCTCCACTTT. It codes for CAISGQGAGSSPLHF.

Many counts were recorded for this clonotype. The V and J genes are TRBV6-1 and TRBJ1-1; D is ambiguous. The CDR3 is 13 amino acids. The V gene's germline CDR1 is MNHNS and CDR2 SASEGT. V lost 2 bases to trimming and J lost 5 bases, with 9 bases between them. This CDR3 reads CASSEKGGTEAFF. The DNA of the CDR3 is TGTGCCAGCAGTGAAAAGGGAGGGACTGAAGCTTTCTTT.

The chain uses TRBV18 and TRBJ2-1; D uncertain. This CDR3 spans 14 amino acids. Trimming cost V 3 bases and J 7 bases, with 13 bases left between them. Germline V CDR1 and CDR2: KGHSH, LQKENI. CDR3 region: CASSPSLGVNEQFF. CDR3 sequence (DNA): TGTGCCAGCTCACCCTCCCTAGGTGTAAATGAGCAGTTCTTC. Using reference TRBV18 and TRBJ2-1 for the parts outside the CDR3, the full variable domain is NAGVMQNPRHLVRRRGQEARLRCSPMKGHSHVYWYRQLPEEGLKFMVYLQKENIIDESGMPKERFSAEFPKEGPSILRIQQVVRGDSAAYFCASSPSLGVNEQFFGPGTRLTVL.